The 8 T cell receptor beta chains presented below share a single source sample, sequenced in a study of blood T cell repertoires in COVID-19. Only in-frame clones appear in the TCRdb table, and some are missing; sequencing was by immunoSEQ multiplex PCR. The sample has around 240,000 clones; approximately 84% are singletons. The sequencing input was peripheral blood. The receptors originated from a woman aged 80 or older with acute or convalescent COVID-19.

The chain couples TRBV5-4 to TRBJ1-2, with 10 bases that match TRBD1. With 4 bases clipped from V and 4 bases from J, the junction kept 7 bases outside the gene matches. The CDR3 consists of 15 residues. Per the germline V gene, CDR1 is SGHNT and CDR2 is YYREEE (reference sequence). The CDR3 reads CASSTGQGFAYGYTF. The CDR3 DNA reads as TGTGCCAGCAGCACGGGACAGGGGTTTGCCTATGGCTACACCTTC. Drawing the rest from reference TRBV5-4 and TRBJ1-2, the complete variable domain is ETGVTQSPTHLIKTRGQQVTLRCSSQSGHNTVSWYQQALGQGPQFIFQYYREEENGRGNFPPRFSGLQFPNYSSELNVNALELDDSALYLCASSTGQGFAYGYTFGSGTRLTVV.

The V gene is TRBV5-5, the J gene TRBJ2-3; no definite D call. The CDR3 has 14 amino acids. CDR1 is SGHKS, CDR2 YYEKEE, per germline (reference sequence). Trimming removed 3 bases from V and 1 base from J, with 9 bases in between. The CDR3 loop reads CASSSPTGTDTQYF. The CDR3 coding sequence is TGTGCCAGCAGCTCCCCCACTGGCACAGATACGCAGTATTTT.

V is TRBV4-3 and J is TRBJ1-6; D may be TRBD1 (6 bases). V was trimmed by 0 bases and J by 10 bases, leaving 16 bases between them. The CDR3 has 16 amino acids. Germline values: CDR1 LGHNA, CDR2 YSLEER. The CDR3 is CASSQDSRGQISPLHF. The DNA for the CDR3 is TGCGCCAGCAGCCAAGATAGCAGGGGTCAAATCTCACCCCTCCACTTT.

The chain combines TRBV4-3 with TRBJ1-5, with a weak D call TRBD1 (5 bases). Trimming shortened V by 0 bases and J by 5 bases, and 8 bases separated the two germline ends. Germline V lookup: CDR1 LGHNA, CDR2 YSLEER. The CDR3 totals 14 residues. CDR3 loop: CASSQEGGDQPQHF. CDR3 DNA: TGCGCCAGCAGCCAAGAGGGGGGTGATCAGCCCCAGCATTTT.

Written as DNA, the CDR3 is TGTGCCAGCAGCTTGACTAGCGGGAGTTACGAGCAGTACTTC. This translates into CASSLTSGSYEQYF. The chain links TRBV11-3 to TRBJ2-7, with TRBD2 matching 12 bases. The CDR3 length is 14 residues. The V gene end was trimmed by 3 bases and the J gene end by 4 bases; junction bases not matched to a gene: 1. Germline CDR1 is SGHNT and CDR2 is YENEEA.

This sequence joins TRBV7-3 and TRBJ2-2; 8 nucleotides match TRBD2. Trimming at V came to 4 bases and at J to 4 bases, leaving 8 bases not matched to a gene. Germline V CDR1 and CDR2: SGHTA, FQGTGA. CDR3 length equals 16 residues. CDR3 loop: CASSWASGSITGELFF. Written as DNA, the CDR3 is TGTGCCAGCAGCTGGGCTAGCGGGTCGATCACCGGGGAGCTGTTTTTT.

V is TRBV28 and J is TRBJ1-6; possible D gene TRBD1, 5 bases. The CDR3 is 13 residues long. The V end lost 3 bases, the J end lost 10 bases, and 10 bases lay between the germline ends. CDR1 is MDHEN, CDR2 SYDVKM, per germline. CDR3 bases: TGTGCCAGCAGTTTTATTCAGGGATCACCCCTCCACTTT. This codes for CASSFIQGSPLHF. Looking up the rest from reference TRBV28 and TRBJ1-6 gives the full variable domain: DVKVTQSSRYLVKRTGEKVFLECVQDMDHENMFWYRQDPGLGLRLIYFSYDVKMKEKGDIPEGYSVSREKKERFSLILESASTNQTSMYLCASSFIQGSPLHFGNGTRLTVT.

This clone was counted only a few times. The V and J genes are TRBV7-2 and TRBJ2-2, with 8 bases fitting TRBD2. CDR1 SGHTA and CDR2 FQGNSA come from the germline V gene. V shed 5 bases and J 10 bases; nucleotides not matched to a gene: 6. The CDR3 sequence is 13 residues long. The CDR3 spells CASSVISGVELFF. CDR3 nucleotide sequence: TGTGCCAGCAGCGTAATTAGCGGGGTGGAGCTGTTTTTT.